The clone carrying this T cell receptor beta chain has more than one count but fewer than ten. Its specificity is not known. These data are taken from a study of T-cell reconstitution after alpha-beta-depleted transplantation in children. Broader study findings: TCRbeta diversity was high at day 60 in some patients (a result of surviving recipient T cells and thymic progenitors). Approximately two months post-transplant, alpha-beta T cells reportedly originated from several hundred expanded graft clones. The authors attributed T-cell counts and diversity one year after transplant mostly to newly produced T cells.

For TCRbeta, the library was prepared with unique molecular identifiers. TCRdb used MiXCR to reprocess the PCR reads, holding one entry per CDR3 protein. The repertoire has about 500,000 distinct CDR3 sequences, 10% to 12% of them found once; the top ten carry around 13%. Germline V lookup: CDR1 WNHNN, CDR2 SYGVQD (reference sequence). V was pared by 0 bases and J by 7 bases, with 15 bases between. The CDR3 loop spans 15 amino acids. V is TRBV10-1 and J is TRBJ1-2; no firm D call. The clonotype originates from a female patient aged 2-10 years who had a stem cell transplant for aplastic anemia, so the T cells may come from the graft donor. Sequences were derived from PBMCs, mostly from graft donor cells, sampled 180 days after TCRalphabeta/CD19-depleted stem cell transplant. This chain's CDR3 is CASSESRGELRGYTF. CDR3 in DNA: TGCGCCAGCAGTGAGTCCCGTGGGGAGCTCCGTGGCTACACCTTC.